This T cell receptor beta chain derives from a study of control samples from healthy donors and cancer patients. Germline CDR1 reads SGHRS; CDR2 reads YFSETQ. V lost 0 bases, J lost 5 bases, and 5 bases lay in between. This CDR3 has 12 residues. A single count supports this clone. Libraries were prepared by immunoSEQ multiplex PCR; TCRdb keeps only in-frame clonotypes and omits some of them. The sample includes 150,000 to 200,000 clones, about 93% seen only once; the top ten take about 4%. The sample consisted of blood. This receptor was obtained from a woman aged 60 to 75 in good health. The gene calls are TRBV5-1 and TRBJ2-5; D gene ambiguous. CDR3 nucleotide sequence: TGCGCCAGCAGCTTGGCTTATGAGACCCAGTACTTC. This encodes CASSLAYETQYF.